This TCR beta chain emerged from a study of human T cells and chemical hapten exposure. Study information: A patient group, mainly female, showed alopecia areata, totalis or universalis. Per-sample TCR yield variation was attributed mainly to small pooled library volume differences.

This clonotype was picked up many times. Its antigen is undetermined. CDR3 length: 15 amino acids. V was trimmed by 3 bases and J by 0 bases, leaving 13 bases between them. CDR1 and CDR2 from the germline V gene are DFQATT and SNEGSKA (reference sequence). One entry per CDR3 protein, called by TCRdb with MiXCR from the RACE reads. Altogether fewer than 85,000 distinct CDR3 sequences are present, approximately 10% being singletons, with the ten largest covering roughly 1.4%. Specified time point: patch test 2, 6 weeks after DPC sensitization. Treatment denoted: therapeutic diphenylcyclopropenone sensitization with weekly scalp DPC. Points from the study as a whole: Counts of TCRs expanded at PT1 correlated positively with patch test score.

This sequence joins TRBV20-1 and TRBJ2-3; D remains ambiguous. The receptor was derived from a man in his late teens or twenties with alopecia areata. Some clones in this sample may be carry-over from other donors' samples. The sequencing used whole blood, collected in connection with sensitization to the hapten diphenylcyclopropenone (DPC). The CDR3 reads CSARTQSASTDTQYF. The CDR3 bases are TGCAGTGCTAGGACACAATCCGCTAGCACAGATACGCAGTATTTT.